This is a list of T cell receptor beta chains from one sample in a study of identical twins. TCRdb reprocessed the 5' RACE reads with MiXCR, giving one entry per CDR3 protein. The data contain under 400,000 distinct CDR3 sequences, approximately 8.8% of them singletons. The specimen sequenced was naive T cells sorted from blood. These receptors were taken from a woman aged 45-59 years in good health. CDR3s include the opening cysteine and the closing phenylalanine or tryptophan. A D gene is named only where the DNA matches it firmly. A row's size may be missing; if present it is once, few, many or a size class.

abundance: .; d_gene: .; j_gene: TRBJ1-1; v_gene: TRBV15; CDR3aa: CATSRELMNTEAFF; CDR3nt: TGTGCCACCAGCAGAGAGTTAATGAACACTGAAGCTTTCTTT
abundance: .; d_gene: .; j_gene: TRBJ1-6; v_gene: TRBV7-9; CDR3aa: CASSLGGFNSPLHF; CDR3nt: TGTGCCAGCAGCTTAGGGGGATTTAATTCACCCCTCCACTTT
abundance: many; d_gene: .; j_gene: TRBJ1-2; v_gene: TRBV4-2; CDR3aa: CASSQEPGSLPNYGYTF; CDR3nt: TGTGCCAGCAGCCAAGAGCCCGGAAGCCTACCTAACTATGGCTACACCTTC
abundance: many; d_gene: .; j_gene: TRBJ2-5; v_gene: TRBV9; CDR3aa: CASSGDRSSQETQYF; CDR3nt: TGTGCCAGCAGCGGAGACAGATCTTCCCAAGAGACCCAGTACTTC
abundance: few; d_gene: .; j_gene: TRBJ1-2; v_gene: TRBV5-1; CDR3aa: CASALGGNGYTF; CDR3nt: TGCGCCAGCGCGTTGGGGGGGAATGGCTACACCTTC
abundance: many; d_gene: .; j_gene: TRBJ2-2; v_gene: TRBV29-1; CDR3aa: CSDRWLTGELFF; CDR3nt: TGCAGCGATCGTTGGCTCACCGGGGAGCTGTTTTTT
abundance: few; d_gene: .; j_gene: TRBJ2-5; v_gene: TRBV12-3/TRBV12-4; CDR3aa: CASSAWDTGATQYF; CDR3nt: TGTGCCAGCAGTGCCTGGGACACCGGGGCGACCCAGTACTTC
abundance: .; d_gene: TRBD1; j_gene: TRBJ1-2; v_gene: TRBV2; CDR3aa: CARGSETGQMYGYTF; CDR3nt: TGTGCCAGGGGGTCCGAGACGGGACAGATGTATGGCTACACCTTC
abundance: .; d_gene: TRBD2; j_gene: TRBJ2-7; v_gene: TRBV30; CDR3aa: CAWSAGLAVFEQYF; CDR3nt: TGTGCCTGGAGTGCGGGACTAGCGGTTTTCGAGCAGTACTTC
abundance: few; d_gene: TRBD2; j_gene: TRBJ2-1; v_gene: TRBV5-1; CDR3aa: CASSSRRTSGGNEQFF; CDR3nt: TGCGCCAGCAGCTCCCGGAGGACTAGCGGGGGGAATGAGCAGTTCTTC
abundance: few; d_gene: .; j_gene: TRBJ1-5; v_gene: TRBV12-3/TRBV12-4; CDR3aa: CASRTRRADKNQPQHF; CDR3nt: TGTGCCAGCAGAACTAGGAGGGCCGACAAAAATCAGCCCCAGCATTTT
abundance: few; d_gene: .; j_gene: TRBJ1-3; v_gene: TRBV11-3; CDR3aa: CASSLTGLNSGNTIYF; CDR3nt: TGTGCCAGCAGCTTAACGGGATTAAACTCTGGAAACACCATATATTTT
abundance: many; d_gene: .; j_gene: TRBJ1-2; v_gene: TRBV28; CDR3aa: CASSSQGSGYGYTF; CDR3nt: TGTGCCAGCAGTTCGCAGGGGTCTGGCTATGGCTACACCTTC
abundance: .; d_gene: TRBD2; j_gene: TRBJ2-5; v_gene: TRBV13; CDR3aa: CASSPRLAGEWETQYF; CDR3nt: TGTGCCAGCAGTCCTCGACTAGCGGGAGAGTGGGAGACCCAGTACTTC
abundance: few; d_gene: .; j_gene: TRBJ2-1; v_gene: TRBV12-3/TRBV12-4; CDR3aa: CASSFGDTIANEQFF; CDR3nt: TGTGCCAGCAGTTTTGGGGACACAATAGCGAATGAGCAGTTCTTC
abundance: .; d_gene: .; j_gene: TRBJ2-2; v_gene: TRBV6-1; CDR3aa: CASRTIGVDTGELFF; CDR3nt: TGTGCCAGCAGGACGATAGGGGTAGACACCGGGGAGCTGTTTTTT
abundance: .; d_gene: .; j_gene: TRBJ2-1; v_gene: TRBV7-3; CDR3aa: CASSAHRTLTYNEQFF; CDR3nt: TGTGCCAGCAGCGCTCACAGAACCCTTACCTACAATGAGCAGTTCTTC
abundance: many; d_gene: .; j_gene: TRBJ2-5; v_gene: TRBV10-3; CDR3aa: CAITQDLGGTQYF; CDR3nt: TGTGCCATCACTCAGGACCTAGGGGGGACCCAGTACTTC
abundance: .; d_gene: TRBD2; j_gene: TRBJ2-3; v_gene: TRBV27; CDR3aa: CASSLIAGGRDTQYF; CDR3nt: TGTGCCAGCAGCCTTATAGCGGGAGGGCGAGATACGCAGTATTTT
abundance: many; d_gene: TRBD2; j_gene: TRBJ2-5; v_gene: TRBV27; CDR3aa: CASSLYDGRRETQYF; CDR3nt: TGTGCCAGCAGTTTATATGACGGGAGGAGAGAGACCCAGTACTTC
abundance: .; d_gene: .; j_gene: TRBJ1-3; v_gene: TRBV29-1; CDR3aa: CSVGPNSGNTIYF; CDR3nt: TGCAGCGTGGGACCGAACTCTGGAAACACCATATATTTT
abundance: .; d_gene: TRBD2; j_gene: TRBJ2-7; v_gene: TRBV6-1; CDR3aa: CASSPGTSGLYEQYF; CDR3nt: TGTGCCAGCAGTCCGGGGACTAGCGGGCTCTACGAGCAGTACTTC